What follows are 15 T cell receptor beta chains derived from one specimen sequenced in a study of metastatic and nonmetastatic thyroid tumors. Through MiXCR, TCRdb re-clonotyped the PCR reads. Of 14,000 to 15,000 clones in the sample, 20% to 30% were seen once. Each patient went into thyroid surgery without having received any treatment. Sequenced material: tumor tissue. The source of these receptors is a female donor with papillary thyroid cancer or a benign thyroid nodule (not recorded which). Some clones in this sample may be carry-over from other donors' samples.

The count of this clone is one. The CDR3 reads CASSPKRLETQYF. The CDR3 region has the DNA TGTGCCAGCTCACCAAAGCGGTTGGAGACCCAGTACTTC. V gene TRBV18 combines with J gene TRBJ2-5, with D perhaps matching TRBD2 (5 bases). Trimming pared 2 bases from V and 5 bases from J, leaving 9 bases between. Germline V gene lookup returns CDR1 KGHSH and CDR2 LQKENI. The CDR3 covers 13 residues.

This clone came up many times. The J gene is TRBJ1-1, the V gene TRBV9; 7 bases match TRBD1. The CDR3 loop spans 13 amino acids. Per germline, CDR1 SGDLS and CDR2 YYNGEE. V was pared by 3 bases and J by 4 bases, with 3 bases of the junction left unmatched. The DNA for the CDR3 is TGTGCCAGCAGCGCGACAGGGAGCACTGAAGCTTTCTTT. The encoded protein is CASSATGSTEAFF.

This clone was counted ten times or more. This sequence joins TRBV20-1 and TRBJ1-6, with D uncertain. The germline V gene encodes CDR1 DFQATT and CDR2 SNEGSKA (reference sequence). The CDR3 has 14 amino acids. V was cut by 4 bases and J by 10 bases, with 17 bases left in between. DNA of the CDR3: TGCAGTGCTAAATCCCGGGAGCCAAGGTCACCCCTCCACTTT. Translation gives CSAKSREPRSPLHF.

This clone was seen a few times. The rearrangement links TRBV6-5 to TRBJ1-2; the D is unclear. Germline values: CDR1 MNHEY, CDR2 SVGAGI. This CDR3 has 15 amino acids. V was pared by 4 bases and J by 10 bases, with 22 bases between. The CDR3 spells CASSSAAGRLGFYTF. CDR3 nucleotide sequence: TGTGCCAGCAGTTCGGCGGCAGGCCGCCTGGGGTTCTACACCTTC.

The genes are TRBV6-1 and TRBJ2-1, with 9 bases aligning to TRBD2. Germline V gives CDR1 MNHNS, CDR2 SASEGT. The V gene end was trimmed by 3 bases and the J gene end by 7 bases; junction bases not matched to a gene: 7. The CDR3 is 15 amino acids. The CDR3 is CASSEPSGNRNEQFF. The CDR3, as DNA: TGTGCCAGCAGTGAGCCTAGCGGGAATAGGAATGAGCAGTTCTTC.

V usage is TRBV3-1 and J usage is TRBJ2-7; D unclear. The CDR3 is made up of 11 amino acids. Germline lookup yields CDR1 LGHDT and CDR2 YNNKEL (reference sequence). Trimming took 0 bases from V and 4 from J, leaving 1 base between them. CDR3 protein: CASSQEYEQYF. In DNA form, the CDR3 reads TGTGCCAGCAGCCAAGAGTACGAGCAGTACTTC.

The V call is TRBV11-3, the J call TRBJ2-5; 9 positions match TRBD2. Germline V gene sequence: CDR1 SGHNT, CDR2 YENEEA. This CDR3 contains 13 residues. V shed 1 base, J shed 7 bases, and the junction held 1 base outside the gene matches. Here the CDR3 DNA reads TGTGCCAGCAGCTTAGTAGCGGGGGCGACCCAGTACTTC. It specifies CASSLVAGATQYF.

This clone occurred a few times. This rearrangement joins TRBV28 to TRBJ1-1; 10 bases are a match to TRBD1. Germline CDR1 is MDHEN and CDR2 is SYDVKM. This CDR3 region has 16 residues. The V and J ends lost 5 bases and 8 bases, in that order; junction bases with no gene match: 14. In DNA, the CDR3 is TGTGCCAGCAGTCCAGATACTATAGACAGGGGGCTGGAAGCTTTCTTT. It codes for CASSPDTIDRGLEAFF. Full variable domain (outside the CDR3, taken from reference TRBV28 and TRBJ1-1): DVKVTQSSRYLVKRTGEKVFLECVQDMDHENMFWYRQDPGLGLRLIYFSYDVKMKEKGDIPEGYSVSREKKERFSLILESASTNQTSMYLCASSPDTIDRGLEAFFGQGTRLTVV.

The chain combines TRBV5-5 with TRBJ1-2; 7 bases agree with TRBD1. The CDR3 sequence is 15 residues long. Trimming at V came to 2 bases and at J to 4 bases, leaving 8 bases not matched to a gene. Germline assignment: CDR1 SGHKS and CDR2 YYEKEE (reference sequence). The CDR3 region has the DNA TGTGCCAGCAGCTTTCTCGGCAGGGGGACCTATGGCTACACCTTC. Encoded protein: CASSFLGRGTYGYTF.

This clone came up many times. This sequence joins TRBV5-1 and TRBJ2-7; 10 bases agree with TRBD2. The germline gives CDR1 SGHRS, CDR2 YFSETQ. The CDR3 loop spans 15 amino acids. V was pared by 7 bases and J by 5 bases, with 12 bases of the junction left unmatched. CDR3 in amino acids: CASRQASGSRNEQYF. CDR3 DNA: TGCGCCAGCCGACAAGCTAGCGGGAGTAGAAACGAGCAGTACTTC. The variable domain in full, completed from reference TRBV5-1 and TRBJ2-7, reads KAGVTQTPRYLIKTRGQQVTLSCSPISGHRSVSWYQQTPGQGLQFLFEYFSETQRNKGNFPGRFSGRQFSNSRSEMNVSTLELGDSALYLCASRQASGSRNEQYFGPGTRLTVT.

This clone was seen once. The rearrangement links TRBV30 to TRBJ2-1, with TRBD2 identical over 14 bases. Germline V CDR1 and CDR2: GTSNPN, SVGIG (reference sequence). V dropped 0 bases and J dropped 7; count of bases not matched to a gene: 5. There are 16 residues in the CDR3. CDR3 DNA: TGTGCCTGGAGTGTACTCGGGACTAGCGGGAGTAATGAGCAGTTCTTC. This sequence encodes CAWSVLGTSGSNEQFF.

The rearrangement joins TRBV6-5 to TRBJ2-7; weak D call: TRBD1 (6 bases). Trimming cost V 0 bases and J 4 bases, with 13 bases left between them. CDR3 length equals 15 residues. Looked up from germline, CDR1 is MNHEY and CDR2 is SVGAGI. The CDR3 loop reads CASSYSQGRGYEQYF. The CDR3 bases are TGTGCCAGCAGTTACTCGCAGGGGCGCGGGTACGAGCAGTACTTC.

This clone showed up many times. This rearrangement joins TRBV29-1 to TRBJ1-2; perhaps TRBD1 as D (6 bases). Germline loops: CDR1 SQVTM, CDR2 ANQGSEA. The CDR3 contains 12 residues. The V gene lost 6 bases and the J gene lost 8 bases, with 16 bases spanning the gap. CDR3 sequence: CSVNTGFEGYTF. CDR3 nucleotides: TGCAGCGTGAACACAGGGTTCGAAGGCTACACCTTC.

Note on this clone: This may come from a read error, since a much larger clone is one base off. This chain links TRBV18 with TRBJ1-5; D is unresolved. The CDR3 totals 14 residues. The germline V gene encodes CDR1 KGHSH and CDR2 LQKENI. V lost 3 bases to trimming and J lost 3 bases, with 9 bases between them. The DNA of the CDR3 is TGTGCCAGCTCACCCGACGGGTACAATCAGCCCCAGCATTTT. This gives the protein CASSPDGYNQPQHF.

In regard to this clone: At one boundary the junction diverges from the germline segment, which might be a read error. The gene calls are TRBV20-1 and TRBJ1-2, with D maybe TRBD1 (6 bases). CDR3 size: 16 residues. Germline lookup yields CDR1 DFQATT and CDR2 SNEGSKA (reference sequence). The DNA of the CDR3 is TGCGGTGCTAGAGATGCGGGGGGGGCAGAGGGCTATTGCTACACCTTC. Translating it yields CGARDAGGAEGYCYTF.